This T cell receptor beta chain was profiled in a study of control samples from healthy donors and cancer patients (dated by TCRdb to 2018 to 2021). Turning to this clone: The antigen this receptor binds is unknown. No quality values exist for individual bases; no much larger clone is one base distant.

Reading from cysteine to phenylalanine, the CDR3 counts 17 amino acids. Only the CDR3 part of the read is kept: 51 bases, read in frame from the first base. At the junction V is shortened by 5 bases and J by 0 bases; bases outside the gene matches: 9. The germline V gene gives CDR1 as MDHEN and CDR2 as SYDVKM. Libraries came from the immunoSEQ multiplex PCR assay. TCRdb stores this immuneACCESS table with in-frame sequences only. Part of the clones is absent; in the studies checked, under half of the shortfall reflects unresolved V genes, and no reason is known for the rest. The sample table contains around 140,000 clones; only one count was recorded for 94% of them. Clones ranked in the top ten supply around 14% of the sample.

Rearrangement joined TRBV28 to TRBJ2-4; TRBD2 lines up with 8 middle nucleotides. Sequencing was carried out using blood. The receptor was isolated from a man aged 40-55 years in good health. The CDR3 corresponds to CASSDLGGGLAKNIQYF. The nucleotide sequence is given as TGTGCCAGCAGTGACCTCGGGGGGGGCCTAGCCAAAAACATTCAGTACTTC. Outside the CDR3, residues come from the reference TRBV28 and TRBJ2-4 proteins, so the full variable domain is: DVKVTQSSRYLVKRTGEKVFLECVQDMDHENMFWYRQDPGLGLRLIYFSYDVKMKEKGDIPEGYSVSREKKERFSLILESASTNQTSMYLCASSDLGGGLAKNIQYFGAGTRLSVL.